This is a list of T cell receptor beta chains from one sample in a study of cytomegalovirus exposure and HLA in healthy donors. Sequenced by immunoSEQ multiplex PCR; TCRdb stores in-frame clones only, minus some. The sample contains tens of thousands of clones, around 64% of which appear only once. Sequenced material: PBMCs. The source is a man in his thirties or forties in good health and CMV-seronegative. The CDR3 runs from the conserved cysteine through the conserved F or W. The D gene is left open where the match is weak. Clone size appears in some rows only: once, few, many, or a class for an expanded clone.

clone size: -
J gene: TRBJ1-2
D gene: TRBD1
V gene: TRBV30
CDR3 DNA: TGTGCCTGGAGTGTGACAGGGGTGAATGGCTACACCTTC
CDR3 protein: CAWSVTGVNGYTF

clone size: -
J gene: TRBJ2-3
D gene: -
V gene: TRBV6-5
CDR3 DNA: TGTGCCAGCAGTTACCTGCGGGAAACAGATACGCAGTATTTT
CDR3 protein: CASSYLRETDTQYF

clone size: -
J gene: TRBJ2-7
D gene: TRBD1
V gene: TRBV27
CDR3 DNA: TGTGCCAGCAGCACCGGGACAGTGGAAGGACTCTACGAGCAGTACTTC
CDR3 protein: CASSTGTVEGLYEQYF

clone size: -
J gene: TRBJ1-3
D gene: -
V gene: TRBV7-9
CDR3 DNA: TGTGCCAGCCCTCGCCGGTCCTCTGGAAACACCATATATTTT
CDR3 protein: CASPRRSSGNTIYF

clone size: -
J gene: TRBJ2-3
D gene: -
V gene: TRBV5-4
CDR3 DNA: TGTGCCAGCAGCCCGGGGGCGGGGGCGAGCACAGATACGCAGTATTTT
CDR3 protein: CASSPGAGASTDTQYF

clone size: -
J gene: TRBJ2-5
D gene: TRBD1
V gene: TRBV7-9
CDR3 DNA: TGTGCCAGCAGCAGGGACAGGGGGCACAGAGGGGAGACCCAGTACTTC
CDR3 protein: CASSRDRGHRGETQYF

clone size: -
J gene: TRBJ2-1
D gene: TRBD1
V gene: TRBV29-1
CDR3 DNA: TGCAGCTTCCTGCCCGGGACAGGGGGCAGTGAGCAGTTCTTC
CDR3 protein: CSFLPGTGGSEQFF

clone size: -
J gene: TRBJ2-1
D gene: -
V gene: TRBV28
CDR3 DNA: TGTGCCAGCGGCGAGGGCTCCTACAATGAGCAGTTCTTC
CDR3 protein: CASGEGSYNEQFF

clone size: -
J gene: TRBJ2-2
D gene: -
V gene: TRBV29-1
CDR3 DNA: TGCAGCGTTGTCGACAGCTCCTCGAACACCGGGGAGCTGTTTTTT
CDR3 protein: CSVVDSSSNTGELFF

clone size: -
J gene: TRBJ2-1
D gene: -
V gene: TRBV29-1
CDR3 DNA: TGCAGCGACTCCGAAGGGGTGGGGGCACCCTACAATGAGCAGTTCTTC
CDR3 protein: CSDSEGVGAPYNEQFF

clone size: -
J gene: TRBJ1-1
D gene: -
V gene: TRBV6-5
CDR3 DNA: TGTGCCAGCAAGGACGGGGGGCGAGACACTGAAGCTTTCTTT
CDR3 protein: CASKDGGRDTEAFF

clone size: -
J gene: TRBJ2-1
D gene: TRBD2
V gene: TRBV6-5
CDR3 DNA: TGTGCCAGCAGTTACGCGACTAGCGGGGAGTACAATGAGCAGTTCTTC
CDR3 protein: CASSYATSGEYNEQFF

clone size: -
J gene: TRBJ2-7
D gene: -
V gene: TRBV7-9
CDR3 DNA: TGTGCCAGCAGGACAGGTAACGCCTACGAGCAGTACTTC
CDR3 protein: CASRTGNAYEQYF

clone size: -
J gene: TRBJ2-7
D gene: -
V gene: TRBV29-1
CDR3 DNA: TGCAGCGTTTCAGGTGCCTACGAGCAGTACTTC
CDR3 protein: CSVSGAYEQYF

clone size: -
J gene: TRBJ1-4
D gene: TRBD1
V gene: TRBV18
CDR3 DNA: TGTGCCAGCTCACGAGGCGGGACAGGAAAATTTAATGAAAAACTGTTTTTT
CDR3 protein: CASSRGGTGKFNEKLFF

clone size: -
J gene: TRBJ1-5
D gene: -
V gene: TRBV27
CDR3 DNA: TGTGCCAGCGGATCGGGGGGTTTTAGCAATCAGCCCCAGCATTTT
CDR3 protein: CASGSGGFSNQPQHF

clone size: once
J gene: TRBJ1-5
D gene: -
V gene: TRBV15
CDR3 DNA: TGTGCCACCAGCAGAGATCGAGGGAATCAGCCCCAGCATTTT
CDR3 protein: CATSRDRGNQPQHF

clone size: -
J gene: TRBJ2-5
D gene: TRBD2
V gene: TRBV2
CDR3 DNA: TGTGCCAGCAAAAAAAGCGGGGGGGGTCCGGAGACCCAGTACTTC
CDR3 protein: CASKKSGGGPETQYF

clone size: -
J gene: TRBJ2-3
D gene: -
V gene: TRBV28
CDR3 DNA: TGTGCCAGCACCCCTAGCGAGACCACAGATACGCAGTATTTT
CDR3 protein: CASTPSETTDTQYF

clone size: -
J gene: TRBJ1-2
D gene: TRBD1
V gene: TRBV25-1
CDR3 DNA: TGTGCCAGCAGTGCCATCGAACAGGGGGTTAGTGGCTACACCTTC
CDR3 protein: CASSAIEQGVSGYTF

clone size: few
J gene: TRBJ1-2
D gene: TRBD1
V gene: TRBV5-1
CDR3 DNA: TGCGCCAGCAGCTTGGGGGTTAAACAGGGGGCAGGATCTAACTATGGCTACACCTTC
CDR3 protein: CASSLGVKQGAGSNYGYTF

clone size: -
J gene: TRBJ1-2
D gene: -
V gene: TRBV30
CDR3 DNA: TGTGCCTGGAGCCCTCAAGCCTATAACTATGGCTACACCTTC
CDR3 protein: CAWSPQAYNYGYTF

clone size: -
J gene: TRBJ2-3
D gene: TRBD2
V gene: TRBV27
CDR3 DNA: TGTGCCAGCAGTTTACTAGCGGGAGGGACAGATACGCAGTATTTT
CDR3 protein: CASSLLAGGTDTQYF

clone size: -
J gene: TRBJ1-1
D gene: TRBD1
V gene: TRBV5-1
CDR3 DNA: TGCGCCAGCAGCCGGACAGGTCAGGACACTGAAGCTTTCTTT
CDR3 protein: CASSRTGQDTEAFF

clone size: once
J gene: TRBJ2-3
D gene: TRBD2
V gene: TRBV27
CDR3 DNA: TGTGCCAGTAGCGGGGGCACAGATACGCAGTATTTT
CDR3 protein: CASSGGTDTQYF

clone size: -
J gene: TRBJ1-6
D gene: -
V gene: TRBV7-9
CDR3 DNA: TGTGCCAGCAACTCGTCGACGGGGAATTCACCCCTCCACTTT
CDR3 protein: CASNSSTGNSPLHF

clone size: few
J gene: TRBJ1-2
D gene: -
V gene: TRBV4-1
CDR3 DNA: TGCGCCAGCAGCCCGAGGGAAGGCCCTAACTATGGCTACACCTTC
CDR3 protein: CASSPREGPNYGYTF

clone size: -
J gene: TRBJ1-5
D gene: TRBD1
V gene: TRBV5-6
CDR3 DNA: TGTGCCAGCAGCTTGGATACAGGGGGTAATCATCAGCCCCAGCATTTT
CDR3 protein: CASSLDTGGNHQPQHF

clone size: -
J gene: TRBJ1-1
D gene: TRBD1
V gene: TRBV9
CDR3 DNA: TGTGCCAGCAGCGCAGGACAGGGGGCGGCTGAAGCTTTCTTT
CDR3 protein: CASSAGQGAAEAFF

clone size: -
J gene: TRBJ1-4
D gene: TRBD1
V gene: TRBV15
CDR3 DNA: TGTGCCACCCGGGACAGGGGTTCCCTTAATGAAAAACTGTTTTTT
CDR3 protein: CATRDRGSLNEKLFF

clone size: -
J gene: TRBJ1-1
D gene: TRBD1
V gene: TRBV7-9
CDR3 DNA: TGTTCCAGCAGCGCCGGTCGGGAGCAGGGGGCAAGTGACACTGAAGCTTTCTTT
CDR3 protein: CSSSAGREQGASDTEAFF

clone size: -
J gene: TRBJ2-7
D gene: -
V gene: TRBV27
CDR3 DNA: TGTGCCAGCAGTCTATATAGCGGTTCCTACGAGCAGTACTTC
CDR3 protein: CASSLYSGSYEQYF

clone size: few
J gene: TRBJ2-1
D gene: -
V gene: TRBV2
CDR3 DNA: TGTGCCAGCAGTGAGGCCTATGAGCAGTTCTTC
CDR3 protein: CASSEAYEQFF

clone size: -
J gene: TRBJ2-7
D gene: TRBD1
V gene: TRBV5-1
CDR3 DNA: TGCGCCAGCAGCTTGGACAGGGGCCACTACGAGCAGTACTTC
CDR3 protein: CASSLDRGHYEQYF

clone size: -
J gene: TRBJ2-7
D gene: TRBD2
V gene: TRBV28
CDR3 DNA: TGTGCCAGCACCGGACTAGCGGGAGTTCGCTACGAGCAGTACTTC
CDR3 protein: CASTGLAGVRYEQYF

clone size: -
J gene: TRBJ2-7
D gene: TRBD2
V gene: TRBV6-5
CDR3 DNA: TGTGCCAGCAGTTACGGGAGGGGCGAGAGCTCCTACGAGCAGTACTTC
CDR3 protein: CASSYGRGESSYEQYF

clone size: -
J gene: TRBJ2-1
D gene: TRBD1
V gene: TRBV11-3
CDR3 DNA: TGTGCCAGCAGCCACCGGGACAGGGAAGGTGAGCAGTTCTTC
CDR3 protein: CASSHRDREGEQFF

clone size: once
J gene: TRBJ2-7
D gene: TRBD1
V gene: TRBV6-6
CDR3 DNA: TGTGCCAGCAGTTTTCCGGGACAGGGCTACGAGCAGTACTTC
CDR3 protein: CASSFPGQGYEQYF

clone size: few
J gene: TRBJ2-7
D gene: TRBD2
V gene: TRBV5-1
CDR3 DNA: TGCGCCAGCGGTCTAGCGGTGAGCTCCTACGAGCAGTACTTC
CDR3 protein: CASGLAVSSYEQYF

clone size: -
J gene: TRBJ2-2
D gene: -
V gene: TRBV7-2
CDR3 DNA: TGTGCCAGCAGCATCATCTTATCGGGGACCGGGGAGCTGTTTTTT
CDR3 protein: CASSIILSGTGELFF

clone size: once
J gene: TRBJ2-7
D gene: -
V gene: TRBV6-1
CDR3 DNA: TGTGCCAGCAGTGAAGCGGGCGGGGTCCTTTCCTCCTACGAGCAGTACTTC
CDR3 protein: CASSEAGGVLSSYEQYF

clone size: -
J gene: TRBJ2-7
D gene: -
V gene: TRBV30
CDR3 DNA: TGTGCCTGGAGTGTACCCCTTCGGTCGTCCTACGAGCAGTACTTC
CDR3 protein: CAWSVPLRSSYEQYF

clone size: -
J gene: TRBJ2-2
D gene: -
V gene: TRBV19
CDR3 DNA: TGTGCCAGCCAGGGGATTGCGAACACCGGGGAGCTGTTTTTT
CDR3 protein: CASQGIANTGELFF

clone size: -
J gene: TRBJ1-5
D gene: -
V gene: TRBV7-6
CDR3 DNA: TGTGCCAGCAGCGCCGGATTCGGTCGAGGTAGTCAGCCCCAGCATTTT
CDR3 protein: CASSAGFGRGSQPQHF

clone size: -
J gene: TRBJ2-7
D gene: TRBD2
V gene: TRBV27
CDR3 DNA: TGTGCCAGCAATAGGGGACTAGCGGCATCCTACGAGCAGTACTTC
CDR3 protein: CASNRGLAASYEQYF

clone size: -
J gene: TRBJ2-1
D gene: -
V gene: TRBV27
CDR3 DNA: TGTGCCAGCAGTTCCTCGACTAGTTCCAATGAGCAGTTCTTC
CDR3 protein: CASSSSTSSNEQFF

clone size: -
J gene: TRBJ1-1
D gene: -
V gene: TRBV5-6
CDR3 DNA: TGTGCCAGCAGCTTGGCCGGGATGAACACTGAAGCTTTCTTT
CDR3 protein: CASSLAGMNTEAFF

clone size: -
J gene: TRBJ2-5
D gene: TRBD1
V gene: TRBV6-5
CDR3 DNA: TGTGCCAGCAGCAGAACAGGGGGCTCGAGGGAGACCCAGTACTTC
CDR3 protein: CASSRTGGSRETQYF

clone size: -
J gene: TRBJ2-7
D gene: TRBD1
V gene: TRBV6-1
CDR3 DNA: TGTGCCAGCAGGGGGAGGACAGGGGGCTACGAGCAGTACTTC
CDR3 protein: CASRGRTGGYEQYF

clone size: -
J gene: TRBJ1-1
D gene: -
V gene: TRBV18
CDR3 DNA: TGTGCCAGCATAAGGGGAGGGGGGAACACTGAAGCTTTCTTT
CDR3 protein: CASIRGGGNTEAFF

clone size: few
J gene: TRBJ2-5
D gene: -
V gene: TRBV6-5
CDR3 DNA: TGTGCCAGCAGATTGACAGGTGAAGAGACCCAGTACTTC
CDR3 protein: CASRLTGEETQYF

clone size: once
J gene: TRBJ2-7
D gene: TRBD2
V gene: TRBV5-1
CDR3 DNA: TGCGCCAGCAGCGCAGATCCGGGGACTAGCGGGGGGCAGTACTTC
CDR3 protein: CASSADPGTSGGQYF

clone size: -
J gene: TRBJ2-2
D gene: -
V gene: TRBV5-4
CDR3 DNA: TGTGCCAGCAGCTTCCCGGGGTTCACCGGGGAGCTGTTTTTT
CDR3 protein: CASSFPGFTGELFF

clone size: -
J gene: TRBJ1-1
D gene: TRBD1
V gene: TRBV30
CDR3 DNA: TGTGCCTGGAGTGGGACAGGCTTCATGAACACTGAAGCTTTCTTT
CDR3 protein: CAWSGTGFMNTEAFF

clone size: -
J gene: TRBJ1-4
D gene: -
V gene: TRBV7-3
CDR3 DNA: TGTGCCAGCAGCCCAGAGTGGGGGCGCGAAAAACTGTTTTTT
CDR3 protein: CASSPEWGREKLFF

clone size: -
J gene: TRBJ2-7
D gene: TRBD2
V gene: TRBV2
CDR3 DNA: TGTGCCAGCAGGCGGGGGACGGGAGTTAACTACGAGCAGTACTTC
CDR3 protein: CASRRGTGVNYEQYF

clone size: -
J gene: TRBJ1-1
D gene: -
V gene: TRBV7-9
CDR3 DNA: TGTGCCAGCAGCCCTCAGGGAAACACTGAAGCTTTCTTT
CDR3 protein: CASSPQGNTEAFF